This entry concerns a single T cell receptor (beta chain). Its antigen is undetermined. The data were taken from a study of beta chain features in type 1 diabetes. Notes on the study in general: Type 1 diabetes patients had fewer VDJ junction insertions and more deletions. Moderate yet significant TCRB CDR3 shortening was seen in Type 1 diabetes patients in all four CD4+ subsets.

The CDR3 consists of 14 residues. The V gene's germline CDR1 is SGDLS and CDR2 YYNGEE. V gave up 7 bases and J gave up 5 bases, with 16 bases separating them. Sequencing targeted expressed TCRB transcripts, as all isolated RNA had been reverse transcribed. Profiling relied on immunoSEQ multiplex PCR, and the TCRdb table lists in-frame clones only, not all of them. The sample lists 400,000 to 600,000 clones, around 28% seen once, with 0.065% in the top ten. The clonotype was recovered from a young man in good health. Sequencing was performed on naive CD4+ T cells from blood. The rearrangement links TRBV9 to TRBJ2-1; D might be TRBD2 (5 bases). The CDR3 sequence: CASSGIPRNNEQFF. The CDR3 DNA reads TGTGCCAGCTCCGGGATTCCGCGAAACAATGAGCAGTTCTTC.